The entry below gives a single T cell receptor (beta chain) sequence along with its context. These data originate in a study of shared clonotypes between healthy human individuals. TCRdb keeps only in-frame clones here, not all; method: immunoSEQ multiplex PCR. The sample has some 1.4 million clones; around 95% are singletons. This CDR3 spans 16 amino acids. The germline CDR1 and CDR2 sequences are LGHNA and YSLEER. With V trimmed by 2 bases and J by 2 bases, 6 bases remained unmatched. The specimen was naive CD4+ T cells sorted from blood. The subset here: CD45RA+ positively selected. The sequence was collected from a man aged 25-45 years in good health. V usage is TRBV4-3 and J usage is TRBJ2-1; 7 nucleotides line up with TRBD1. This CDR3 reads CASSQPGQSTYNEQFF. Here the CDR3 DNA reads TGCGCCAGCAGCCAACCGGGACAGTCAACCTACAATGAGCAGTTCTTC.